This is a list of T cell receptor beta chains from one sample in a study of CXCR3-negative and CXCR3-positive naive CD8 T cells. TCRdb re-called the 5' RACE reads; one entry per CDR3 protein, DNA not given. The table lists some 56,000 distinct CDR3 sequences. Input material: memory CD8+ T cells from blood. These receptors all stem from a human donor in good health. Some clones in this sample may be carry-over from other donors' samples. The CDR3 runs from the conserved cysteine through the conserved F or W.

length	V	J	CDR3
16	TRBV28	TRBJ2-7	CASSLSRQGPTYEQYF
14	TRBV7-9	TRBJ1-2	CASSSLTGGEGYTF
11	TRBV7-9	TRBJ1-1	CASSWTDEAFF
14	TRBV7-2	TRBJ1-1	CASSASARDPEAFF
15	TRBV18	TRBJ2-3	CASSPAGLAGDTQYF
14	TRBV7-3	TRBJ1-5	CASSFDRSNQPQHF
17	TRBV28	TRBJ2-7	CASSLSEARTGNHEQYF
16	TRBV21-1	TRBJ2-5	CASTTFPSQLEETQYF
14	TRBV28	TRBJ2-2	CASSDRGDTGELFF
14	TRBV12-3/TRBV12-4	TRBJ1-1	CASSAFATGAGAFF
17	TRBV5-8	TRBJ2-2	CASTFGLAGVNTGELFF
11	TRBV6-2/TRBV6-3	TRBJ2-2	CLGGNTGELFF
16	TRBV28	TRBJ2-2	CASSSIGGRDTGELFF
12	TRBV5-1	TRBJ2-1	CASSLVEDEQFF
15	TRBV9	TRBJ1-1	CASSGSQGKETEAFF
16	TRBV3-1	TRBJ2-1	CASSLTGLRENNEQFF
16	TRBV29-1	TRBJ1-2	CSVEGAGGGHDYGYTF
14	TRBV5-6	TRBJ1-1	CASSLQGTYTEAFF
13	TRBV29-1	TRBJ2-1	CSVDGREGNEQFF
16	TRBV4-3	TRBJ2-7	CASSQDTYPQVDEQYF
12	TRBV29-1	TRBJ2-7	CSVVVSGYEQYF
15	TRBV28	TRBJ2-7	CASGMAGGPASEQYF
13	TRBV29-1	TRBJ2-3	CSVEEYYTDTQYF
17	TRBV28	TRBJ2-7	CASRVDSSGPHSYEQYF
15	TRBV7-9	TRBJ1-1	CASSWFLGLNTEAFF
14	TRBV28	TRBJ1-3	CASSLDSSGNTIYF
15	TRBV10-2	TRBJ1-5	CASSPGSGGSQPQHF
13	TRBV2	TRBJ2-7	CASTTGRAYEQYF
13	TRBV5-1	TRBJ1-1	CASSSGVHTEAFF
15	TRBV4-2	TRBJ2-1	CASSQVVEGGNEQFF
13	TRBV5-1	TRBJ1-1	CASALLGSTEAFF
14	TRBV29-1	TRBJ2-7	CSVVSGVGSYEQYF
16	TRBV7-8	TRBJ2-3	CASSLVLAGWADTQYF
14	TRBV6-5	TRBJ1-1	CASSYAEQGFEAFF
11	TRBV29-1	TRBJ1-1	CSVELNTEAFF
14	TRBV5-1	TRBJ2-7	CASSLAGFGYEQYF
12	TRBV29-1	TRBJ1-1	CSVEGWNTEAFF
14	TRBV20-1	TRBJ2-1	CSGSGGPDYNEQFF
14	TRBV14	TRBJ1-5	CASSKAGVDQPQHF
13	TRBV4-3	TRBJ1-1	CASSPSYRLEAFF
16	TRBV4-3	TRBJ2-1	CASSQDGTGAYNEQFF
16	TRBV29-1	TRBJ2-7	CSVVGGGQGVTYEQYF
15	TRBV20-1	TRBJ2-1	CSARDSGTAYNEQFF
16	TRBV6-1	TRBJ2-7	CASGLLSGDYEGEQYF
18	TRBV24-1	TRBJ2-1	CATSDFRLDSGSYNEQFF
23	TRBV3-1	TRBJ2-5	CASSQDEVGPDRPPPTYTETQYF
12	TRBV29-1	TRBJ2-7	CSARDSAYEQYF
15	TRBV29-1	TRBJ2-1	CSACVQGGPYNEQFF
14	TRBV9	TRBJ2-7	CASSVEGASYEQYF
13	TRBV29-1	TRBJ2-7	CSVEGGQTYEQYF
13	TRBV20-1	TRBJ1-2	CSARDTGNYGYTF
15	TRBV20-1	TRBJ2-2	CSASPVEANTGELFF
15	TRBV15	TRBJ2-3	CATSRDRQGADTQYF
16	TRBV29-1	TRBJ1-6	CNIDRGPQNYNSPLHF